This T cell receptor beta chain was recovered during a study of T cell responses to AZD1222 COVID-19 vaccine. Study-wide results and limits: Nearly half of spike-specific TCRs reportedly target variant regions that are unmutated in the B.1.351 and B.1.1.7 variants. Repertoire collection took place solely once the T cell response had peaked. Only five or six AZD1222 recipients tested seropositive at baseline.

Profiled with immunoSEQ multiplex PCR; TCRdb holds only in-frame clones, not every one. Seen here are approximately 270,000 clones, 85% to 95% observed once, and the top ten hold less than 0.65%. A word on this clone: What it recognizes is unknown.

The germline gives CDR1 DFQATT, CDR2 SNEGSKA (reference sequence). The CDR3 is made up of 16 amino acids. The V segment lost 3 bases and the J segment 1 base; nucleotides outside the gene matches: 5. The source material was peripheral blood, sampled 28 days after the second AZD1222 dose. The V gene is TRBV20-1, the J gene TRBJ2-2; 10 bases match TRBD2. The sequence was collected from an adult who received the AZD1222 COVID-19 vaccine. The DNA of the CDR3 is TGCAGTGCTAGTAGCCCTAGCGGGAGGAACACCGGGGAGCTGTTTTTT. Protein product: CSASSPSGRNTGELFF.